This TCR beta chain is drawn from a study of T cell repertoires in cytomegalovirus infection. Study-wide context: It was the public TCR beta signatures that indicated both CMV infection and matching HLA type.

V lost 5 bases, J lost 3 bases, and 8 bases stayed unmatched. This CDR3 contains 16 residues. Germline CDR1 SGHVS, CDR2 FNYEAQ. This clonotype showed up many times. From the reads, TCRdb called clonotypes with MiXCR, one entry per CDR3 protein. The repertoire holds under 600,000 distinct CDR3 sequences, with more than 15% as singletons. The chain links TRBV7-6 to TRBJ2-1, with TRBD2 identical over 9 bases. The receptor's source is a human donor in good health (CMV status not recorded). Some clones in this sample may be carry-over from other donors' samples. Sequences were obtained from CD8+ T cells from PBMCs. The CDR3 loop reads CASSPGTSKFYNEQFF. The CDR3 DNA follows: TGTGCCAGCAGCCCGGGGACTAGCAAATTCTACAATGAGCAGTTCTTC.